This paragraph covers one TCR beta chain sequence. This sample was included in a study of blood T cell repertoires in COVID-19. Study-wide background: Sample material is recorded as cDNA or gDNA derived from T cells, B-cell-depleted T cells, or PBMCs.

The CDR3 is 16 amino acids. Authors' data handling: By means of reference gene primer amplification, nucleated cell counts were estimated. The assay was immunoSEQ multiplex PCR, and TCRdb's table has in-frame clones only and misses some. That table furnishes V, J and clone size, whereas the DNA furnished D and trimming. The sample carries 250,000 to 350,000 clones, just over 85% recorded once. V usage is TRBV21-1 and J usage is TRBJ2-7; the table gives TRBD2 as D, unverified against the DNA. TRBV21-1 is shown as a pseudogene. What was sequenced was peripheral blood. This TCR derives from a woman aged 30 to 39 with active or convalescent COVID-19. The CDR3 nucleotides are TGTGCCAGCAGCAGGGGCCGCACCCGGGAGGGCCACGAGCAGTACTTC. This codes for CASSRGRTREGHEQYF.